Detailed here is one T cell receptor (beta chain). PCR used 60 Vbeta primers and 13 Jbeta primers. Clones were read by immunoSEQ multiplex PCR, and TCRdb kept only the in-frame ones, dropping some. This table holds 95,000 to 150,000 clones, around 75% found once. This specimen belongs to a study of cytomegalovirus exposure and HLA in healthy donors. Overall study: Around 86 million unique TCRs, all from HLA-typed donors, were included in an early release of the data.

The length of the CDR3 is 14 residues. CDR1 and CDR2 (germline): SQVTM, ANQGSEA. The trim removed 7 bases at V and 6 bases at J, leaving 10 bases unmatched. The donors (healthy individuals) were bone marrow donors. The sample consisted of PBMCs. The source is a woman between 50 and 59 years old in good health and CMV-seropositive. This chain uses TRBV29-1 with TRBJ2-2, with TRBD1 identical over 8 bases. Here the CDR3 reads CSGSGGPISGELFF. The DNA of the CDR3 is TGCAGCGGCTCAGGGGGCCCCATCTCCGGGGAGCTGTTTTTT.